These T cell receptor beta chains were read from a single sample in a study of cytomegalovirus exposure and HLA in healthy donors. TCRdb's table, derived via immunoSEQ multiplex PCR, lists solely in-frame clones and lacks some. Here the sample spans around 150,000 clones, roughly 80% being singletons. The source material was PBMCs. The receptors here all came from a girl under 18 in good health and CMV-seropositive. CDR3s include the opening cysteine and the closing phenylalanine or tryptophan. Fields, in order: D gene, clone size, J gene, V gene, CDR3 DNA, CDR3 protein. The D gene is left open where the match is weak. Only part of the rows carry a size: once, few, many, or a class if the clone is expanded.

D: TRBD2; size: NA; J: TRBJ2-7; V: TRBV27; DNA: TGTGCCAGCAGTTCCCCGACTAGCGGGGCCTACGAGCAGTACTTC; CDR3: CASSSPTSGAYEQYF
D: NA; size: once; J: TRBJ1-2; V: TRBV7-2; DNA: TGTGCCAGCAGCTTACAGGGCTATGGCTACACCTTC; CDR3: CASSLQGYGYTF
D: NA; size: NA; J: TRBJ2-5; V: TRBV19; DNA: TGTGCCAGTAGTATTAGCGTCACCGGAGAGACCCAGTACTTC; CDR3: CASSISVTGETQYF
D: TRBD1; size: NA; J: TRBJ2-7; V: TRBV28; DNA: TGTGCCAGCAGCCCTACAGGGGAATCCTACGAGCAGTACTTC; CDR3: CASSPTGESYEQYF
D: TRBD1; size: NA; J: TRBJ2-5; V: TRBV6-5; DNA: TGTGCCAGCAGGGCTACAGGGGGAGAGACCCAGTACTTC; CDR3: CASRATGGETQYF
D: NA; size: NA; J: TRBJ2-1; V: TRBV7-7; DNA: TGTGCTAGCAGCTTATTTCTGAGAAAAAACTACAATGAGCAGTTCTTC; CDR3: CASSLFLRKNYNEQFF
D: NA; size: few; J: TRBJ2-7; V: TRBV2; DNA: TGTGCCAGCAGTGAGCGGAGAAGCTCCTACGAGCAGTACTTC; CDR3: CASSERRSSYEQYF
D: TRBD1; size: NA; J: TRBJ2-7; V: TRBV11-2; DNA: TGTGCCAGCAGCTTCGGGACAGGGGAGTACGAGCAGTACTTC; CDR3: CASSFGTGEYEQYF
D: NA; size: NA; J: TRBJ2-5; V: TRBV4-2; DNA: TGTGCCAGCAGCCAAGAGTTGGGCGCGGAGACCCAGTACTTC; CDR3: CASSQELGAETQYF
D: TRBD2; size: NA; J: TRBJ2-1; V: TRBV7-9; DNA: TGTGCCAGCAGCTTGTATAGCGGGCCCAACTACAATGAGCAGTTCTTC; CDR3: CASSLYSGPNYNEQFF
D: TRBD2; size: NA; J: TRBJ2-5; V: TRBV7-3; DNA: TGTGCCAGCAGCCCCGCAGCGGGAGGAGGCCAGTACTTC; CDR3: CASSPAAGGGQYF
D: NA; size: NA; J: TRBJ1-2; V: TRBV19; DNA: TGTGCAAGCACGCCCGAGGGATCATATGGCTACACCTTC; CDR3: CASTPEGSYGYTF
D: TRBD1; size: NA; J: TRBJ1-3; V: TRBV10-3; DNA: TGTGCCATCAGTGAGTCGGGGGACAGTGGAAACACCATATATTTT; CDR3: CAISESGDSGNTIYF
D: NA; size: NA; J: TRBJ2-7; V: TRBV11-3; DNA: TGTGCCAGCAGCTTAGACACTAGCTCCTACGAGCAGTACTTC; CDR3: CASSLDTSSYEQYF
D: TRBD1; size: NA; J: TRBJ2-7; V: TRBV19; DNA: TGTGCCAGTAGTAAGACCGGGACAGCTTACGAGCAGTACTTC; CDR3: CASSKTGTAYEQYF
D: TRBD1; size: few; J: TRBJ2-5; V: TRBV2; DNA: TGTGCCAGCAGTCTGCAAGGACAGGGCGGCGGAGAGACCCAGTACTTC; CDR3: CASSLQGQGGGETQYF
D: TRBD1; size: NA; J: TRBJ2-7; V: TRBV7-8; DNA: TGTGCCAGCAGCCCAACCGGGACAGGGAGTCATCTTGACGAGCAGTACTTC; CDR3: CASSPTGTGSHLDEQYF
D: NA; size: NA; J: TRBJ1-5; V: TRBV19; DNA: TGTGCCAGCGGACAGCGCAATCAGCCCCAGCATTTT; CDR3: CASGQRNQPQHF
D: TRBD2; size: NA; J: TRBJ2-5; V: TRBV7-6; DNA: TGTGCCAGCAGCTCTCTCGGGACTAACCAAGAGACCCAGTACTTC; CDR3: CASSSLGTNQETQYF
D: TRBD2; size: NA; J: TRBJ2-7; V: TRBV2; DNA: TGTGCCAGCAGCCCCCAGGGACTAGCGGACTACGAGCAGTACTTC; CDR3: CASSPQGLADYEQYF
D: TRBD1; size: NA; J: TRBJ2-7; V: TRBV29-1; DNA: TGCAGCGTTGGACAGGGGGCCGCCTACGAGCAGTACTTC; CDR3: CSVGQGAAYEQYF
D: TRBD2; size: NA; J: TRBJ2-7; V: TRBV28; DNA: TGTGCCAGCAGTCCGGGACTAGCGGAAACCTACGAGCAGTACTTC; CDR3: CASSPGLAETYEQYF
D: NA; size: NA; J: TRBJ2-3; V: TRBV7-3; DNA: TGTGCCAGCAGCTTCGGAGCTAGCACAGATACGCAGTATTTT; CDR3: CASSFGASTDTQYF
D: NA; size: few; J: TRBJ2-3; V: TRBV5-6; DNA: TGTGCCAGCAGCTTTTCAGGGGCAGATACGCAGTATTTT; CDR3: CASSFSGADTQYF
D: NA; size: NA; J: TRBJ2-3; V: TRBV19; DNA: TGTGCCAGTTCGGACTTATGGACAGATACGCAGTATTTT; CDR3: CASSDLWTDTQYF
D: NA; size: NA; J: TRBJ1-1; V: TRBV6-5; DNA: TGTGCCAGCAGTTACGAGAACCTGAACACTGAAGCTTTCTTT; CDR3: CASSYENLNTEAFF
D: TRBD2; size: NA; J: TRBJ2-5; V: TRBV7-2; DNA: TGTGCCAGCAGCGGTAGCGGGGGGGCCGGAGAGACCCAGTACTTC; CDR3: CASSGSGGAGETQYF
D: NA; size: NA; J: TRBJ2-7; V: TRBV30; DNA: TGTGCCTCCTCCGGGACAAGCTTCTACGAGCAGTACTTC; CDR3: CASSGTSFYEQYF
D: TRBD1; size: NA; J: TRBJ1-3; V: TRBV27; DNA: TGTGCCAGGGACTTTACAGGGGCCTCCTCTGGAAACACCATATATTTT; CDR3: CARDFTGASSGNTIYF
D: NA; size: NA; J: TRBJ1-3; V: TRBV2; DNA: TGTGCCAGCAGTGAAGCTGGGCCTCTCTCTGGAAACACCATATATTTT; CDR3: CASSEAGPLSGNTIYF
D: NA; size: NA; J: TRBJ2-3; V: TRBV5-1; DNA: TGCGCCAGCAGCTTGAGGGGGATCGCAGATACGCAGTATTTT; CDR3: CASSLRGIADTQYF
D: TRBD2; size: once; J: TRBJ2-1; V: TRBV29-1; DNA: TGCAGCGTTGCCACTAGCGGCAATGAGCAGTTCTTC; CDR3: CSVATSGNEQFF